This T cell receptor (beta chain) was recovered during a study of cytotoxic CD8 clonotypes in ibrutinib-treated CLL. With 5 bases removed from V and 2 bases from J, the gap between germline ends came to 10 bases. Germline CDR1 and CDR2: PRHDT and FYEKMQ (reference sequence). CDR3 length: 14 residues. Clones were read by immunoSEQ multiplex PCR, and TCRdb kept only the in-frame ones, dropping some. The sample yields approximately 90,000 clones, over 60% seen once. This receptor was obtained from a human donor with chronic lymphocytic leukemia. V gene TRBV13 combines with J gene TRBJ2-1, with D hard to call. The specimen was PBMCs, collected after 24 months of ibrutinib treatment. CDR3 in amino acids: CASSPRAAYNEQFF. The DNA for the CDR3 is TGTGCCAGCAGCCCCCGGGCGGCCTACAATGAGCAGTTCTTC.